The TCR beta chain described here comes from a study of cytotoxic CD8 clonotypes in ibrutinib-treated CLL. Whole-study context: Response samples were drawn at a median of around 12 months of treatment, range 6 to 36. Whole-study findings and limits: Public clonotypes, found uncommonly, either contracted or stayed stable on treatment.

Turning to this clone: Its target is unknown.

TCRdb keeps only in-frame clones here, not all; method: immunoSEQ multiplex PCR. The repertoire has about 200,000 clones, roughly 73% of them found once; the top ten carry roughly 10%. V dropped 2 bases and J dropped 4 bases, with 13 bases sitting between them. The germline V gene encodes CDR1 KGHSH and CDR2 LQKENI. CDR3 length: 15 amino acids. Here the sequenced sample was PBMCs, taken after 12 months of ibrutinib treatment. The origin of this receptor is a human donor with chronic lymphocytic leukemia. This chain joins TRBV18 and TRBJ2-3, with D possibly TRBD1 on 5 matching bases. CDR3 loop: CASSPFDSRADTQYF. The CDR3 nucleotides are TGTGCCAGCTCACCATTCGACAGTCGAGCAGATACGCAGTATTTT.